The 8 T cell receptor beta chains given below trace back to one sample, sequenced in a study of shared clonotypes between healthy human individuals. Sequenced by immunoSEQ multiplex PCR; TCRdb stores in-frame clones only, minus some. The table lists some 650,000 clones, around 97% of them singletons. The sequencing input was naive CD4+ T cells sorted from blood. The subset denotes: CD45RA+ positively selected. The receptors were gathered from a woman in her twenties or thirties in good health.

The chain is built from TRBV19 and TRBJ2-2; D is tentatively TRBD1 or TRBD2 (5 bases each). The CDR3 is 15 residues long. Per germline, CDR1 LNHDA and CDR2 SQIVND (reference sequence). V lost 1 base and J lost 2, with 8 bases in between. CDR3 DNA: TGTGCCAGTAGTATAGTTGGGGGAAACACCGGGGAGCTGTTTTTT. Translated, it gives CASSIVGGNTGELFF.

The rearrangement uses TRBV19 and TRBJ2-7; a possible D gene is TRBD2 (5 bases). Looked up from germline, CDR1 is LNHDA and CDR2 is SQIVND (reference sequence). The CDR3 contains 13 residues. Trimming removed 6 bases at V and 2 bases at J, with 11 bases between. DNA of the CDR3: TGTGCCAGTAGGGCAACCGGGGCCTACGAGCAGTACTTC. Translated: CASRATGAYEQYF.

This chain uses TRBV4-2 with TRBJ2-5, with D unresolved. CDR3 size: 14 residues. CDR1 and CDR2 from the germline V gene are LGHNA and YNFKEQ. Trimming removed 1 base at V and 4 bases at J, with 10 bases between. The CDR3 protein is CASSQVAGRETQYF. For the CDR3, the DNA is TGTGCCAGCAGCCAAGTCGCTGGAAGAGAGACCCAGTACTTC.

V gene TRBV28 combines with J gene TRBJ2-7, with TRBD1 as a possible D gene (6 bases). V dropped 5 bases and J dropped 3 bases, with 11 bases sitting between them. Germline CDR1 and CDR2: MDHEN and SYDVKM. The CDR3 runs to 13 residues. CDR3 sequence: CASSRQDVYEQYF. For the CDR3, the DNA is TGTGCCAGCAGTCGACAGGACGTCTACGAGCAGTACTTC.

CDR3 DNA sequence: TGTGCCTGGAGATCTAGCAGCAATGAGCAGTTCTTC. Protein sequence: CAWRSSSNEQFF. The chain is built from TRBV30 and TRBJ2-1; possibly TRBD2 for D (5 bases). V dropped 3 bases and J dropped 6 bases, with 9 bases sitting between them. Per germline, CDR1 GTSNPN and CDR2 SVGIG (reference sequence). The CDR3 contains 12 residues.

The gene calls are TRBV18 and TRBJ1-3; the D gene is possibly TRBD1 (6 bases). In germline, CDR1 is KGHSH, CDR2 LQKENI. The germline V and J ends were trimmed by 1 base and 1 base, with 14 bases remaining between them. This CDR3 region has 17 residues. The CDR3 spells CASSPQTGELSGNTIYF. In DNA, the CDR3 is TGTGCCAGCTCACCACAGACAGGAGAATTATCTGGAAACACCATATATTTT. Complete variable domain (other parts from reference TRBV18 and TRBJ1-3): NAGVMQNPRHLVRRRGQEARLRCSPMKGHSHVYWYRQLPEEGLKFMVYLQKENIIDESGMPKERFSAEFPKEGPSILRIQQVVRGDSAAYFCASSPQTGELSGNTIYFGEGSWLTVV.

The chain joins TRBV7-9 to TRBJ2-5, with D maybe TRBD2 (6 bases). There are 14 residues in the CDR3. Germline V lookup: CDR1 SEHNR, CDR2 FQNEAQ (reference sequence). V lost 3 bases and J lost 3, with 11 bases in between. The CDR3 region has the DNA TGTGCCAGCAGCTTCGTAGGCGGGAAAGAGACCCAGTACTTC. Amino acids: CASSFVGGKETQYF.

V gene TRBV5-1 combines with J gene TRBJ2-7, with TRBD2 matching over 11 bases. After removal of 3 bases from V and 3 bases from J, the junction contained 8 bases not matched to a gene. Germline CDR1 is SGHRS and CDR2 is YFSETQ. This CDR3 has 16 residues. The CDR3 sequence is CASSWGTLAGVYEQYF. In DNA form, the CDR3 reads TGCGCCAGCAGCTGGGGAACACTAGCGGGAGTCTACGAGCAGTACTTC.